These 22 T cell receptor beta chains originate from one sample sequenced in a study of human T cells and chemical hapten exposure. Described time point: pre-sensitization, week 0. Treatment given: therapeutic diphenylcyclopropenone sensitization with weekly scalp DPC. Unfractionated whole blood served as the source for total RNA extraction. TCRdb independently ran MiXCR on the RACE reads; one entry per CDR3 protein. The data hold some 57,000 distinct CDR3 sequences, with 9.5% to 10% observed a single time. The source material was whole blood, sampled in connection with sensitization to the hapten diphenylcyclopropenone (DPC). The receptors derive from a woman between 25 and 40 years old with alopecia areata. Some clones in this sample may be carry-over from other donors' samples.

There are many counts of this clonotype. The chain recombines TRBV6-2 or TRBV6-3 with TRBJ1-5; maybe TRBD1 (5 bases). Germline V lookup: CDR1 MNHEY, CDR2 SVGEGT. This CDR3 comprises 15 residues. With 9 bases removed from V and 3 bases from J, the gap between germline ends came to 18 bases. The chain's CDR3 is CASAAVRDPNQPQHF. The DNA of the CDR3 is TGTGCCAGTGCAGCTGTCCGGGACCCCAATCAGCCCCAGCATTTT.

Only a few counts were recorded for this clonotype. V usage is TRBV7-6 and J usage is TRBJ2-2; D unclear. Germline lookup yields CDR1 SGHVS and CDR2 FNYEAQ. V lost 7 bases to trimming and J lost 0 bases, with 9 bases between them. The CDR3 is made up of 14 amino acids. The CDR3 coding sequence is TGTGCCAGCAATCGGCAGACGAACACCGGGGAGCTGTTTTTT. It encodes CASNRQTNTGELFF.

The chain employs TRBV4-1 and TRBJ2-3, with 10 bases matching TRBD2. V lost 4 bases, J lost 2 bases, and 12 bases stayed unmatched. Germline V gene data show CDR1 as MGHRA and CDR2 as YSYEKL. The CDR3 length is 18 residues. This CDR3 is CASSLGPASGGFTDTQYF. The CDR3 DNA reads TGCGCCAGCAGCCTAGGGCCGGCTAGCGGGGGATTCACAGATACGCAGTATTTT.

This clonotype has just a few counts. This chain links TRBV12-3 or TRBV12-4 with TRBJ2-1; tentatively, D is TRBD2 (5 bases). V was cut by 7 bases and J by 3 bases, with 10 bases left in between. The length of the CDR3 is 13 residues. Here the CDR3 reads CASTLGLYNEQFF. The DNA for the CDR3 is TGTGCCAGCACTCTAGGACTCTACAATGAGCAGTTCTTC.

The CDR3 reads CASSLAANTDTQYF. CDR3 in DNA: TGTGCCAGCAGCTTAGCGGCCAACACAGATACGCAGTATTTT. The rearrangement links TRBV7-2 to TRBJ2-3; D call uncertain. V was cut by 0 bases and J by 2 bases, with 6 bases left in between. The CDR3 contains 14 residues. Germline lookup yields CDR1 SGHTA and CDR2 FQGNSA.

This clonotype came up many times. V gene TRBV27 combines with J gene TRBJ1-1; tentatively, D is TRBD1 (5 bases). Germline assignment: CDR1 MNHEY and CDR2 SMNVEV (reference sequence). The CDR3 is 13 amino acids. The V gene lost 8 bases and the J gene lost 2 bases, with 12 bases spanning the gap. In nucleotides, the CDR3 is TGTGCCAGCTCCGACAGCCTAAACACTGAAGCTTTCTTT. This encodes CASSDSLNTEAFF.

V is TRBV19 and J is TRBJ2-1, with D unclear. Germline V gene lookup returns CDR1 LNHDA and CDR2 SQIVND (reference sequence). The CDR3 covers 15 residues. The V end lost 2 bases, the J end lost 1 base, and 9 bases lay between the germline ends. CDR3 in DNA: TGTGCCAGTAGTATACAGGCAGTTTCCTACAATGAGCAGTTCTTC. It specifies CASSIQAVSYNEQFF.

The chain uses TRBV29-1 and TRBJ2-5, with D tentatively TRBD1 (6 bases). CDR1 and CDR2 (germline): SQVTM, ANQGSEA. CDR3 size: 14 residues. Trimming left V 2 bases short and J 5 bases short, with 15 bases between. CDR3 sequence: CSVEFQGLGETQYF. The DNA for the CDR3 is TGCAGCGTTGAATTTCAGGGGTTAGGTGAGACCCAGTACTTC.

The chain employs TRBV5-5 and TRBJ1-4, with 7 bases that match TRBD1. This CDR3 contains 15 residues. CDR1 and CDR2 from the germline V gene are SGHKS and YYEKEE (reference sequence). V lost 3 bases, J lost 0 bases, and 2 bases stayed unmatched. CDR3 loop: CASSSDRPTNEKLFF. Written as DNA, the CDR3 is TGTGCCAGCAGCTCGGACAGGCCAACTAATGAAAAACTGTTTTTT.

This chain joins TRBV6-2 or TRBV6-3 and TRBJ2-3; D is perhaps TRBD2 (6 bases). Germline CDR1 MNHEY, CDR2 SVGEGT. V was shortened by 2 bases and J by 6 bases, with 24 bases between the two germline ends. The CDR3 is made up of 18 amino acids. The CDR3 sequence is CASSYPNPGGATRDTQYF. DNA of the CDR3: TGTGCCAGCAGTTACCCAAACCCAGGCGGGGCAACCCGGGATACGCAGTATTTT.

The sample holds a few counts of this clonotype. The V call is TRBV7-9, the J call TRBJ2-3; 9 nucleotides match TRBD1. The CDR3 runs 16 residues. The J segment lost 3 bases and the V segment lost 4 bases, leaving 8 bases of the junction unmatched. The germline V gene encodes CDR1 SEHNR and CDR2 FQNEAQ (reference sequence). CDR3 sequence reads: CASSSRQGGRTDTQYF. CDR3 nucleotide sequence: TGTGCCAGCAGCTCCCGACAGGGGGGCCGGACAGATACGCAGTATTTT.

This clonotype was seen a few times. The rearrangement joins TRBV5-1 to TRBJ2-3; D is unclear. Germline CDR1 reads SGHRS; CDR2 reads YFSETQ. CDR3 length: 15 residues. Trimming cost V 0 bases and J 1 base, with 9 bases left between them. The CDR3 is CASSLEGSRTDTQYF. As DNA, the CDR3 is TGCGCCAGCAGCTTGGAGGGTAGCCGCACAGATACGCAGTATTTT.

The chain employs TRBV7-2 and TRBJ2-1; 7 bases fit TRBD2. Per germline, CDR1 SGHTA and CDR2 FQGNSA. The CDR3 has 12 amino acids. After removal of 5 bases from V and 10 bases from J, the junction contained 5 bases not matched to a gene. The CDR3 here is CASSTLGGEQFF. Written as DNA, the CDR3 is TGTGCCAGCAGCACACTCGGGGGGGAGCAGTTCTTC.

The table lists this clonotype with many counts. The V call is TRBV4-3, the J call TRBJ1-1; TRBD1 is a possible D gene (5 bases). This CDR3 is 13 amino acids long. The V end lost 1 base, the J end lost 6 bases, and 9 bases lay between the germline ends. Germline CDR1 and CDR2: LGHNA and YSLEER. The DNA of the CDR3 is TGCGCCAGCAGCCAAGGTCAGGGTTCTGAAGCTTTCTTT. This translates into CASSQGQGSEAFF.

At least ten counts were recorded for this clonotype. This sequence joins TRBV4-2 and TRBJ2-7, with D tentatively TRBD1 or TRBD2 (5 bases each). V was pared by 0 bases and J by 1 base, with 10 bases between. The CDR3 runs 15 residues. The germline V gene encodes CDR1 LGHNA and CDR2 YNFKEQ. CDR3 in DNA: TGTGCCAGCAGCCAAGATCCGGGACGGTCCTACGAGCAGTACTTC. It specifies CASSQDPGRSYEQYF.

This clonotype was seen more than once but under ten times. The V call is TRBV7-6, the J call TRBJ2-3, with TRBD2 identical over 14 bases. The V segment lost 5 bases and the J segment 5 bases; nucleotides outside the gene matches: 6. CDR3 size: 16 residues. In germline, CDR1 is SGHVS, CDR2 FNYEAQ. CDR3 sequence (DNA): TGTGCCAGCAGCCCGGGGACTAGCGGGGGCATAGATACGCAGTATTTT. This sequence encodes CASSPGTSGGIDTQYF.

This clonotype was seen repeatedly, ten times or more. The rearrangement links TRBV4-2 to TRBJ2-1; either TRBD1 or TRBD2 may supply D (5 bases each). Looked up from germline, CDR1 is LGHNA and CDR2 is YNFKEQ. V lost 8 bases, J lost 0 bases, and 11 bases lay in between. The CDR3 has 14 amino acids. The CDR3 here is CASAAGTSYNEQFF. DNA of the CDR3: TGTGCCAGCGCCGCCGGGACCTCCTACAATGAGCAGTTCTTC.

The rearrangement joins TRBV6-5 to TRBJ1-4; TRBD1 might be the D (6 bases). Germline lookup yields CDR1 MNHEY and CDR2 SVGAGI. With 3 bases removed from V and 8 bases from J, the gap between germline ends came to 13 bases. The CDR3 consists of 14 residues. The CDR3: CASSYLGGKEKLFF. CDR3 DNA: TGTGCCAGCAGTTATCTGGGGGGCAAGGAAAAACTGTTTTTT.

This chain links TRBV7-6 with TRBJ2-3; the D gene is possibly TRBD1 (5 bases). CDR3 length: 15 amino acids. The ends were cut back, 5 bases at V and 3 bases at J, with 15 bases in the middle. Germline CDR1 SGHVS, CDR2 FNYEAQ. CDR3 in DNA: TGTGCCAGCAGCAAACAGGCCCTGGGTACAGATACGCAGTATTTT. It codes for CASSKQALGTDTQYF.

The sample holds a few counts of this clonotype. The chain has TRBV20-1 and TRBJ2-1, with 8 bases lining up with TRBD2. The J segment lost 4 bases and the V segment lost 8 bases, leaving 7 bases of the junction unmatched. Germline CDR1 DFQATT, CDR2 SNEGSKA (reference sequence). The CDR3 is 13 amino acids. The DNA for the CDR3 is TGCAGTCCCGGGGGGGCCGGGTACAATGAGCAGTTCTTC. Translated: CSPGGAGYNEQFF.

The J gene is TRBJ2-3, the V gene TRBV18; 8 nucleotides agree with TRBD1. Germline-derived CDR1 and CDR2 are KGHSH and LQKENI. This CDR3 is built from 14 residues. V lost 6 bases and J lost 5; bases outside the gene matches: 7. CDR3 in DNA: TGTGCCAGCTCGCCTGAAACAGGGGGAGATACGCAGTATTTT. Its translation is CASSPETGGDTQYF. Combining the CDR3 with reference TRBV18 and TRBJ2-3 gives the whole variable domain NAGVMQNPRHLVRRRGQEARLRCSPMKGHSHVYWYRQLPEEGLKFMVYLQKENIIDESGMPKERFSAEFPKEGPSILRIQQVVRGDSAAYFCASSPETGGDTQYFGPGTRLTVL.

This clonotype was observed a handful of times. The CDR3 DNA reads TGTGCCACCGACCGGACATTCACCGTAGAGCCCCAGCATTTT. Its translation: CATDRTFTVEPQHF. The chain uses TRBV6-2 or TRBV6-3 and TRBJ1-5; possibly TRBD1 for D (5 bases). V was shortened by 10 bases and J by 8 bases, with 21 bases between the two germline ends. This CDR3 has 14 residues. Germline assignment: CDR1 MNHEY and CDR2 SVGEGT.